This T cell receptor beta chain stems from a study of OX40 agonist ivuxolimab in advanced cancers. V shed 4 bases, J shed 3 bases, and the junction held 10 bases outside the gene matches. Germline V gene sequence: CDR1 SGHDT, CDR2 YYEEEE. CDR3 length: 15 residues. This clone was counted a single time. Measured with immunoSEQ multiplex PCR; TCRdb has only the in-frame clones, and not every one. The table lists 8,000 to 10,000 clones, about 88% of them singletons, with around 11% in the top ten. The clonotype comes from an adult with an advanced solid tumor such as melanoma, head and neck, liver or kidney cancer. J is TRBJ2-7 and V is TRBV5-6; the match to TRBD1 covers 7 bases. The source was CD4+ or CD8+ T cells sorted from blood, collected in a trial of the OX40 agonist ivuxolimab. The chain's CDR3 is CASSRQTGNIYEQYF. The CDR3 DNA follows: TGTGCCAGCAGCCGACAGACAGGGAACATCTACGAGCAGTACTTC. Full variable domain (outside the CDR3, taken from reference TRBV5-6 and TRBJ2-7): DAGVTQSPTHLIKTRGQQVTLRCSPKSGHDTVSWYQQALGQGPQFIFQYYEEEERQRGNFPDRFSGHQFPNYSSELNVNALLLGDSALYLCASSRQTGNIYEQYFGPGTRLTVT.